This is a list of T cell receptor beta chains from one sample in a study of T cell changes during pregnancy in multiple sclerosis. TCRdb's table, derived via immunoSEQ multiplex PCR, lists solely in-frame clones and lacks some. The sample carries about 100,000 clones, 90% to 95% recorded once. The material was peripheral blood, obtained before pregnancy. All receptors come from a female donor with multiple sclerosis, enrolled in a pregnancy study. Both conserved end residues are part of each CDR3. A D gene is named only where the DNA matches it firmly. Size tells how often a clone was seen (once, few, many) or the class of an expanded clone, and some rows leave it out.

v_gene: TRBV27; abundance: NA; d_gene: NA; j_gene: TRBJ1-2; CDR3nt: TGTGCCAGCAGTTTTGCGCAGGGGTGGAATGGCTACACCTTC; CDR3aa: CASSFAQGWNGYTF
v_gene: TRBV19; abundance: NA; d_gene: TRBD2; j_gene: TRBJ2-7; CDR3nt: TGTGCCAGTAGTATAGTACCGGGAGGATACGAGCAGTACTTC; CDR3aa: CASSIVPGGYEQYF
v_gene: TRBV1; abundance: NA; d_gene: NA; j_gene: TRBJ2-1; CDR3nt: TGCACCAGCAGCCAAGTAGCCCCCGGGGTGGGAACAGCCTACAATGAGCAGTTCTTC; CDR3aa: CTSSQVAPGVGTAYNEQFF
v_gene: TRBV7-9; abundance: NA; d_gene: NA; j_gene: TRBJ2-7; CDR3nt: TGTGCCAGCAGCTTAACTGGGCAGGGGTTCATCGAGCAGTACTTC; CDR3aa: CASSLTGQGFIEQYF
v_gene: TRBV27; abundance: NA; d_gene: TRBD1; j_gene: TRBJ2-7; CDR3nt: TGTGCCAGCAAAAAGACAGGGTCCTACGAGCAGTACTTC; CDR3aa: CASKKTGSYEQYF
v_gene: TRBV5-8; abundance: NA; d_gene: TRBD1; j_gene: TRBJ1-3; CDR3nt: TGTGCCAGCAGCTTGAAAGGGGGCACCTCTGGAAACACCATATATTTT; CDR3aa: CASSLKGGTSGNTIYF
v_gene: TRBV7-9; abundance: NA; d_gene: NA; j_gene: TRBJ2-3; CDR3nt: TGTGCCAGCAGCTTAGGGGTGACTTACACAGATACGCAGTATTTT; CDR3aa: CASSLGVTYTDTQYF
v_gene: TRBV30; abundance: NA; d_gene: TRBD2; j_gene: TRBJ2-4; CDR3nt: TGTGCCTGTGCTAGCGGGGATCGGCTAGCCAAAAACATTCAGTACTTC; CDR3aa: CACASGDRLAKNIQYF
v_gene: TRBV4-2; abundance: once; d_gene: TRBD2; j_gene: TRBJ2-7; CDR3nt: TGTGCCAGCAGCCCACGTGGGACTAGCGGGAGGGCCTCATCCTACGAGCAGTACTTC; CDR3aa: CASSPRGTSGRASSYEQYF
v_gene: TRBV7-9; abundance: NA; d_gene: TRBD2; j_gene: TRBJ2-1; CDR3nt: TGTGCCATCCCGACTAGCGGGGGATACAATGAGCAGTTCTTC; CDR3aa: CAIPTSGGYNEQFF
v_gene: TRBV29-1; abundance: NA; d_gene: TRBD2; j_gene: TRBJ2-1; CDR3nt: TGCAGCGGGAAGACTAGCGGGAATTACAATGAGCAGTTCTTC; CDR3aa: CSGKTSGNYNEQFF
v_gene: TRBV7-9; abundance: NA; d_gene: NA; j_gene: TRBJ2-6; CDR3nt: TGTGCCAGCAGCTTAGCGGCCGGGGCCAACGTCCTGACTTTC; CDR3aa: CASSLAAGANVLTF
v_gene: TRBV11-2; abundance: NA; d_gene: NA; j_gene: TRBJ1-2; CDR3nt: TGTGCCAGCAGCTTAGTAGCGGTACCGGACTATGGCTACACCTTC; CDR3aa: CASSLVAVPDYGYTF
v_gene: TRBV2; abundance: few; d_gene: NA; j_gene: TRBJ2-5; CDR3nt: TGTGCCAGCTCCCGGGACAACCAAGAGACCCAGTACTTC; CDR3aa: CASSRDNQETQYF
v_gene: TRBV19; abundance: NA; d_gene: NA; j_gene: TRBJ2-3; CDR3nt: TGTGCCAGTAGTATCTTCGGGGGTGGGAGAGATACGCAGTATTTT; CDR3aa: CASSIFGGGRDTQYF
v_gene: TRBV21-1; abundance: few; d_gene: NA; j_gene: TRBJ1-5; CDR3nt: TGTGCCAGCAGCACCCTGGGGGGGGGCCATCAGCCCCAGCATTTT; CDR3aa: CASSTLGGGHQPQHF
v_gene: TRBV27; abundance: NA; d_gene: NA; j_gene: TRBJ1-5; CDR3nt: TGTGCCAGCAGTTTGGGATCCCAGGGGAATCAGCCCCAGCATTTT; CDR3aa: CASSLGSQGNQPQHF
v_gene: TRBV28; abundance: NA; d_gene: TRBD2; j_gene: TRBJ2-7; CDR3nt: TGTGCCAGCAGGGAGAGGACTAGCGGGGGCCTGCGGCAGTACTTC; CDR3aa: CASRERTSGGLRQYF
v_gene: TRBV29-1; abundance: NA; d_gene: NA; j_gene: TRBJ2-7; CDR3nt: TGCAGCGTAGAGGGTATCGGGGAGCAGTACTTC; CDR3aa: CSVEGIGEQYF